This T cell receptor beta chain was recovered during a study of Graves' ophthalmopathy and Graves' hyperthyroidism (dated by TCRdb to 2017 to 2018). Looking at the study overall: A patient counted as having stable hyperthyroidism if there was no progression to ophthalmopathy within 18 months of follow-up. In over five hyperthyroidism patients, the T-cell repertoires found in thyroid tissue were compared with those found in blood. To explore V-J signatures that separate ophthalmopathy from hyperthyroidism, a discovery set of 95 to 100 patients was enrolled, consisting of 40 to 45 with ophthalmopathy and 57 with stable hyperthyroidism. Following sample collection, hyperthyroidism patients were given methimazole at a starting dose of 30 mg daily, and ophthalmopathy patients were given high-dose intravenous methylprednisolone. In total, some 140 blood samples were TCR-sequenced: some 40 ophthalmopathy, roughly 80 hyperthyroidism and some 17 hyperthyroidism-to-ophthalmopathy patients. For independent validation, a separate cohort was made up of around 18 hyperthyroidism patients plus 17 patients who later progressed from hyperthyroidism to ophthalmopathy. TCR beta repertoire signatures were used to distinguish Graves' ophthalmopathy from Graves' hyperthyroidism and to predict progression to ophthalmopathy. Study-level results and caveats: Ophthalmopathy was separated from stable hyperthyroidism by the 13-signature model with 85% to 90% sensitivity and roughly 82% specificity in cross-validation and with 80%/75% in the test set. Among expanded thyroid clonotypes with frequency above 0.001, most also showed up in blood, which suggests that blood repertoires may reflect the thyroid immune response. Sample size was not predetermined statistically, and investigators were not blinded to group allocation. In validation, the model predicted ophthalmopathy progression with roughly 68% sensitivity and roughly 72% specificity; about a dozen predicted patients were CT-confirmed with GO in a median of approximately six months.

The CDR3, cysteine through phenylalanine, is 16 amino acids long. The DNA shown is the 48-base CDR3, in frame from base 1. From the germline V gene (reference sequence), CDR1 is DFQATT and CDR2 is SNEGSKA. Here V drops 5 bases and J drops 7 bases, and the junction holds 15 bases not matched to any gene. Concerning this clonotype itself: The antigen this receptor binds is unknown. No much larger clonotype is one base removed from it; base qualities were not supplied.

TCR beta CDR3 regions were amplified from RNA transcripts for repertoire sequencing. A first-round RT-PCR used HTBI primers with the Qiagen OneStep RT-PCR kit, followed by a second-round multiplex PCR, size selection and purification. Libraries were sequenced on an Illumina HiSeq2000 using paired-end 100 bp reads. The study's processing was this. Reads were processed with SOAPnuke, discarding reads with adapters, uncalled bases, mean Phred below 15, or no exact constant-primer or identifier match. High-quality paired reads were merged with COPE v1.2.5. Each unique nucleotide sequence was treated as a clonotype, and MiTCR v1.1 was used to align the clonotypes to the IMGT TRB V, D and J references. Analysis was restricted to V-J combinations with a frequency above 0.0001, which covered about 99% of repertoires. A TCR clonal expansion and chaos score per V-J combination was defined as the ratio of F50 clonal expansion to chaos observed in the TCRdist matrix. Welch's t-statistics and random forest were used to narrow the features down to 13 V-J combinations, which were then fed into a naive Bayes classifier. Thyroid-blood repertoire similarity was quantified with the Morisita-Horn index. The public sequencing data were trimmed at Q25 with fastp and processed into clonotypes with MiXCR by TCRdb, which kept only in-frame beta chains. Each CDR3 protein appears once, grouped with its most common genes and DNA. The V and J calls come from TCRdb's annotation, not from the publication. This sample lists around 1.1 million distinct CDR3 sequences; approximately 35% were detected once. More than 9.5% of the sample comes from the top ten.

Patients with hyperthyroidism were aged 18 to 65 years, had been newly diagnosed, and had a disease duration of less than 2 months. Anyone with other autoimmune diseases, uncontrolled infections, pregnancy or lactation was excluded from the study. Diagnosis was based on clinical symptoms, serum thyroxine, TRAb, thyroid ultrasound and orbital computed tomography. Total RNA was extracted using Trizol reagent, and RNA quality was checked on an Agilent 2100 Bioanalyzer. This TCR derives from an adult man with Graves' hyperthyroidism. The sequenced sample consisted of peripheral blood or thyroid tissue (not recorded which). This chain is built from TRBV20-1 and TRBJ2-2; 8 central nucleotides agree with TRBD1. In nucleotides, the sequence is TGCAGTGCTGAGGACAGGGCCGGGTCGAGGTACGGGGAGCTGTTTTTT. The translation is CSAEDRAGSRYGELFF.